This T cell receptor (beta chain) was captured by sequencing in a study of T cell responses to AZD1222 COVID-19 vaccine. Study information: Second doses at about 4 or about 12 weeks were pooled.

Assay: immunoSEQ multiplex PCR; the TCRdb copy retains only in-frame clones and omits some. Among 65,000 to 75,000 clones listed, around 82% were seen once. As regards this clone: Antigen: not known.

Germline V lookup: CDR1 PRHDT, CDR2 FYEKMQ (reference sequence). The CDR3 length is 14 residues. The ends were cut back, 3 bases at V and 0 bases at J, with 6 bases in the middle. Notes on the study in general: Among the donors, most were white British and more were female, and clonal diversity was possibly underestimated. The number of AZD1222 recipients seropositive at baseline was only five to seven.

Source: peripheral blood, taken on day 0 of AZD1222 vaccination. The chain recombines TRBV13 with TRBJ2-1, with D unresolved. The receptor comes from an adult in good health. This CDR3 is CASSFTVSYNEQFF. The CDR3 DNA follows: TGTGCCAGCAGCTTTACTGTCTCCTACAATGAGCAGTTCTTC.